The 20 T cell receptor beta chains below were found in one sample sequenced in a study of memory CD4+ T cells and cytomegalovirus serostatus. The sort gate was single viable CD3+CD4+CD8-CD45RO+ cells for memory CD4+ T cells. Sequencing was performed with immunoSEQ multiplex PCR; in TCRdb, only in-frame clones are kept and a portion is missing. Here the sample spans over 50,000 clones, around three quarters being singletons. Specimen: memory CD4+ T cells from blood. The receptors were sampled from an adult in good health and CMV-seronegative.

This chain joins TRBV6-1 and TRBJ2-1; perhaps TRBD2 as D (6 bases). Per germline, CDR1 MNHNS and CDR2 SASEGT. Trimming took off 8 bases at V and 0 bases at J, with 14 bases between the two ends. This CDR3 is built from 15 residues. The CDR3 loop reads CASDRDGSSYNEQFF. Here the CDR3 DNA reads TGTGCCAGCGATCGGGACGGGAGCTCCTACAATGAGCAGTTCTTC.

The V gene is TRBV7-2, the J gene TRBJ1-2, with a tentative D call TRBD1 (5 bases). The CDR3 runs 14 residues. Trimming left V 3 bases short and J 8 bases short, with 16 bases between. CDR1 SGHTA and CDR2 FQGNSA come from the germline V gene. DNA for the CDR3: TGTGCCAGCAGCTTTGGGACGCCCGCAGGGGGCTACACCTTC. It is translated as CASSFGTPAGGYTF.

The chain has TRBV11-2 and TRBJ2-5, with D possibly TRBD2 on 7 matching bases. This CDR3 comprises 16 residues. The V end was cut by 1 base, the J end by 2 bases, with 14 bases between. From germline, CDR1 is SGHAT and CDR2 FQNNGV. Written as DNA, the CDR3 is TGTGCCAGCAGCTTAGGGACCGGGGGGCCACAAGAGACCCAGTACTTC. It yields the protein CASSLGTGGPQETQYF.

The chain couples TRBV27 to TRBJ2-1, with 12 bases lining up with TRBD2. Germline assignment: CDR1 MNHEY and CDR2 SMNVEV (reference sequence). J was trimmed by 1 base and V by 5 bases; bases with no gene match: 6. CDR3 length: 17 amino acids. CDR3: CASSRGLAGSSYNEQFF. CDR3 DNA sequence: TGTGCCAGCAGTCGAGGACTAGCGGGGAGTTCCTACAATGAGCAGTTCTTC.

As to this clone: At one end the junction does not follow the germline gene, possibly because of a read error. The chain uses TRBV2 and TRBJ1-4, with 8 bases that match TRBD1. The CDR3 consists of 10 residues. The germline V gene has CDR1 SNHLY and CDR2 FYNNEI. This CDR3 reads CASADRGPTF. DNA of the CDR3: TGTGCCAGCGCCGACAGGGGACCGACTTTT.

This clone was observed a few times. The V call is TRBV4-3, the J call TRBJ1-5, with a weak D call TRBD1 (6 bases). Germline-derived CDR1 and CDR2 are LGHNA and YSLEER. There are 17 residues in the CDR3. V lost 1 base and J 2 bases, leaving 15 bases between the germline ends. CDR3 loop: CASSQALGAGGNQPQHF. DNA of the CDR3: TGCGCCAGCAGCCAAGCGCTGGGGGCTGGGGGCAATCAGCCCCAGCATTTT.

The rearrangement uses TRBV18 and TRBJ1-4; D is ambiguous. The ends were cut back, 4 bases at V and 7 bases at J, with 10 bases in the middle. The CDR3 contains 13 residues. Looked up from germline, CDR1 is KGHSH and CDR2 is LQKENI. This chain's CDR3 is CASSQREVEKLFF. The CDR3, as DNA: TGTGCCAGCTCACAAAGAGAAGTTGAAAAACTGTTTTTT.

The CDR3 DNA reads TGTGCCAGCAGCTCCTACCTCAACAATGAGCAGTTCTTC. This translates into CASSSYLNNEQFF. V is TRBV7-2 and J is TRBJ2-1; D gene unclear. This CDR3 is 13 amino acids long. CDR1 SGHTA and CDR2 FQGNSA come from the germline V gene. Trimming removed 4 bases at V and 5 bases at J, with 9 bases between.

Only a few counts were recorded for this clone. The rearrangement links TRBV27 to TRBJ1-1, with D hard to call. The germline V and J ends were trimmed by 2 bases and 4 bases, with 11 bases remaining between them. CDR1 is MNHEY and CDR2 is SMNVEV in the germline V gene (reference sequence). The CDR3 contains 14 residues. The CDR3 nucleotides read TGTGCCAGCAGTTTAACTCCTTGGGTCACTGAAGCTTTCTTT. It translates to CASSLTPWVTEAFF.

The DNA for the CDR3 is TGTGCCAGCAGCCACAGACGGTTAAGCTCCTACAATGAGCAGTTCTTC. Its protein is CASSHRRLSSYNEQFF. This sequence joins TRBV5-8 and TRBJ2-1; D call uncertain. This CDR3 comprises 16 residues. V was clipped by 4 bases and J by 0 bases, with 14 bases between them. Germline V CDR1 and CDR2: SGHTS, YDEGEE.

V usage is TRBV19 and J usage is TRBJ2-7, with 9 bases that match TRBD1. CDR3 size: 13 residues. The V segment lost 5 bases and the J segment 5 bases; nucleotides outside the gene matches: 4. Germline values: CDR1 LNHDA, CDR2 SQIVND (reference sequence). Here the CDR3 reads CASSPRTGDEQYF. The CDR3 region has the DNA TGTGCCAGTAGTCCCCGGACAGGGGACGAGCAGTACTTC.

CDR3 sequence: CASSPWGEGLADTEAFF. The CDR3 DNA reads TGTGCCAGCAGCCCTTGGGGTGAGGGGTTGGCGGACACTGAAGCTTTCTTT. The rearrangement joins TRBV11-2 to TRBJ1-1, with D possibly matching TRBD1 (5 bases). The CDR3 consists of 17 residues. The germline gives CDR1 SGHAT, CDR2 FQNNGV. Trimming left V 5 bases short and J 3 bases short, with 22 bases between.

The rearrangement uses TRBV7-6 and TRBJ1-1; D unclear. V lost 4 bases, J lost 0 bases, and 12 bases lay in between. This CDR3 region has 15 residues. The germline gives CDR1 SGHVS, CDR2 FNYEAQ. The CDR3 DNA reads as TGTGCCAGCAGCTCATCGCCCGGACTGAACACTGAAGCTTTCTTT. Translating gives CASSSSPGLNTEAFF.

This clone appeared a few times. The chain recombines TRBV9 with TRBJ2-5; a possible D gene is TRBD2 (6 bases). V dropped 3 bases and J dropped 4 bases, with 19 bases sitting between them. This CDR3 contains 16 residues. CDR1 and CDR2 (germline): SGDLS, YYNGEE. Here the CDR3 reads CASSASPRGAGETQYF. CDR3 bases: TGTGCCAGCAGCGCAAGCCCCCGCGGGGCGGGAGAGACCCAGTACTTC.

This chain joins TRBV28 and TRBJ2-1; 10 bases map to TRBD2. The CDR3 has 15 amino acids. CDR1 is MDHEN, CDR2 SYDVKM, per germline. The J segment lost 4 bases and the V segment lost 6 bases, leaving 6 bases of the junction unmatched. For the CDR3, the DNA is TGTGCCAGCAGGGTTAGCGGGAGGCCTTACAATGAGCAGTTCTTC. Translation: CASRVSGRPYNEQFF.

The chain links TRBV11-2 to TRBJ2-5, with 7 bases matching TRBD1. The CDR3 runs to 15 residues. CDR1 SGHAT and CDR2 FQNNGV come from the germline V gene. V lost 1 base to trimming and J lost 5 bases; unmatched junction nucleotides: 7. The CDR3 spells CASSLVRGLGETQYF. In DNA form, the CDR3 reads TGTGCCAGCAGCTTAGTGAGGGGGCTGGGGGAGACCCAGTACTTC.

The chain joins TRBV6-5 to TRBJ1-1; no reliable D call. Per germline, CDR1 MNHEY and CDR2 SVGAGI. The CDR3 covers 16 residues. Between the trimmed V and J ends, which lost 2 bases and 7 bases, there was a span of 20 bases. Here the CDR3 reads CASSYKGIRPNHEAFF. As DNA, the CDR3 is TGTGCCAGCAGTTACAAAGGTATACGTCCTAATCATGAAGCTTTCTTT.

The V and J genes are TRBV7-2 and TRBJ1-5; D may be TRBD1 (6 bases). The germline CDR1 and CDR2 sequences are SGHTA and FQGNSA. The V end lost 5 bases, the J end lost 5 bases, and 13 bases lay between the germline ends. CDR3 length: 14 residues. Here the CDR3 DNA reads TGTGCCAGCAGCCCCGGACAGTCTTATCAGCCCCAGCATTTT. This encodes CASSPGQSYQPQHF.

This chain joins TRBV7-2 and TRBJ2-5, with D unclear. The germline V and J ends were trimmed by 2 bases and 5 bases, with 6 bases remaining between them. CDR3 size: 12 residues. Germline V CDR1 and CDR2: SGHTA, FQGNSA. The CDR3 DNA follows: TGTGCCAGCAGCTTACACCGGGAGACCCAGTACTTC. It yields the protein CASSLHRETQYF.

This clone was seen more than once but under ten times. This chain uses TRBV18 with TRBJ2-7; 9 bases map to TRBD1. The CDR3 consists of 17 residues. V shed 6 bases and J 6 bases; nucleotides not matched to a gene: 18. CDR1 and CDR2 from the germline V gene are KGHSH and LQKENI. The CDR3 protein is CASSPYPGTGYVSEQYF. The CDR3 DNA sequence: TGTGCCAGCTCCCCCTACCCGGGGACAGGGTATGTAAGCGAGCAGTACTTC.